These 17 T cell receptor beta chains were all obtained from the same sample, sequenced in a study of blood T cell repertoires in COVID-19. The protocol was immunoSEQ multiplex PCR, while the TCRdb copy is restricted to in-frame clones and leaves out a portion. The sample holds tens of thousands of clones, around 88% seen once. The specimen sequenced was peripheral blood. The receptor source for this set is a woman between 65 and 79 years old with acute or convalescent COVID-19.

The V and J genes are TRBV7-9 and TRBJ2-7; TRBD1 matches at 9 bases. The junction had 4 bases not matched to a gene; V was cut back by 3 bases and J by 4 bases. This CDR3 spans 14 amino acids. CDR1 SEHNR and CDR2 FQNEAQ come from the germline V gene (reference sequence). The CDR3 coding sequence is TGTGCCAGCAGCTTTGGGGACAGGGCTTACGAGCAGTACTTC. Translating gives CASSFGDRAYEQYF.

The rearrangement joins TRBV5-4 to TRBJ2-5; 11 bases fit TRBD2. CDR1 and CDR2 (germline): SGHNT, YYREEE (reference sequence). The trim removed 4 bases at V and 3 bases at J, leaving 5 bases unmatched. The CDR3 runs to 15 residues. The CDR3 nucleotides are TGTGCCAGCAGCCCGGGGACTAGCGGTGAAGAGACCCAGTACTTC. This sequence encodes CASSPGTSGEETQYF.

The gene calls are TRBV2 and TRBJ1-6; perhaps TRBD1 as D (5 bases). The CDR3 runs 14 residues. Trimming removed 4 bases at V and 1 base at J, with 5 bases between. Germline CDR1 is SNHLY and CDR2 is FYNNEI. The DNA of the CDR3 is TGTGCCAGCAGTGGACAGTCCTATAATTCACCCCTCCACTTT. The encoded protein is CASSGQSYNSPLHF.

The sample holds a few counts of this clone. The V call is TRBV28, the J call TRBJ1-1; D might be TRBD1 (5 bases). CDR1 is MDHEN, CDR2 SYDVKM, per germline. The CDR3 runs to 15 residues. Trimming left V 5 bases short and J 0 bases short, with 13 bases between. The CDR3 reads CASSPDRPLNTEAFF. CDR3 in DNA: TGTGCCAGCAGTCCTGACAGACCACTGAACACTGAAGCTTTCTTT. The variable domain in full, completed from reference TRBV28 and TRBJ1-1, reads DVKVTQSSRYLVKRTGEKVFLECVQDMDHENMFWYRQDPGLGLRLIYFSYDVKMKEKGDIPEGYSVSREKKERFSLILESASTNQTSMYLCASSPDRPLNTEAFFGQGTRLTVV.

The rearrangement uses TRBV7-9 and TRBJ2-7; D is undetermined. In germline, CDR1 is SEHNR, CDR2 FQNEAQ (reference sequence). V dropped 5 bases and J dropped 0 bases, with 11 bases sitting between them. The CDR3 contains 14 residues. CDR3 sequence reads: CASSTSLLSYEQYF. As DNA, the CDR3 is TGTGCCAGCAGCACCAGTCTTCTCTCCTACGAGCAGTACTTC.

This clone was counted only a few times. The rearrangement uses TRBV5-6 and TRBJ2-1; D not resolved. Trimming stripped 4 bases from V and 5 bases from J, with 22 bases between. Germline V gene lookup returns CDR1 SGHDT and CDR2 YYEEEE. The CDR3 spans 17 residues. In DNA, the CDR3 is TGTGCCAGCAGCCCTTGGGCCGGCCAAAGGCCACACAATGAGCAGTTCTTC. This encodes CASSPWAGQRPHNEQFF.

The chain carries TRBV5-5 and TRBJ2-3; D remains unclear. Germline CDR1 SGHKS, CDR2 YYEKEE (reference sequence). The length of the CDR3 is 15 residues. The V and J ends lost 1 base and 0 bases respectively, with 9 bases between them. The CDR3 loop is CASSLRFPSTDTQYF. The CDR3 nucleotides read TGTGCCAGCAGCTTGCGGTTCCCTAGCACAGATACGCAGTATTTT.

V usage is TRBV4-3 and J usage is TRBJ1-1; 7 bases are shared with TRBD1. The junction had 2 bases not matched to a gene; V was cut back by 0 bases and J by 4 bases. The CDR3 length is 14 residues. Germline loops: CDR1 LGHNA, CDR2 YSLEER. The CDR3 DNA sequence: TGCGCCAGCAGCCAAGACAGGGGGTTCACTGAAGCTTTCTTT. Its translation is CASSQDRGFTEAFF.

This clone was observed once. The chain is built from TRBV11-2 and TRBJ2-7; 8 nucleotides align to TRBD1. Germline trimming cut 6 bases from V and 7 bases from J; bases unmatched to any gene: 8. This CDR3 has 13 amino acids. Germline V gene sequence: CDR1 SGHAT, CDR2 FQNNGV. DNA for the CDR3: TGTGCCAGCAGTTCAGGGGGCGTCTGGGAGCAGTACTTC. Translating gives CASSSGGVWEQYF.

The rearrangement uses TRBV18 and TRBJ1-1; D gene uncertain. This CDR3 spans 11 amino acids. Germline-derived CDR1 and CDR2 are KGHSH and LQKENI. Trimming took 3 bases from V and 7 from J, leaving 6 bases between them. The CDR3 reads CASSPGVEAFF. CDR3 DNA sequence: TGTGCCAGCTCACCGGGAGTTGAAGCTTTCTTT. Complete variable domain (other parts from reference TRBV18 and TRBJ1-1): NAGVMQNPRHLVRRRGQEARLRCSPMKGHSHVYWYRQLPEEGLKFMVYLQKENIIDESGMPKERFSAEFPKEGPSILRIQQVVRGDSAAYFCASSPGVEAFFGQGTRLTVV.

The chain has TRBV24-1 and TRBJ2-1; 8 bases line up with TRBD2. Germline CDR1 and CDR2: KGHDR and SFDVKD. Unmatched junction bases numbered 4, after V lost 4 bases and J lost 9 bases. The CDR3 has 13 amino acids. The CDR3 DNA reads TGTGCCACCAGTGACCGACTAGCGACTGAGCAGTTCTTC. This encodes CATSDRLATEQFF.

This rearrangement joins TRBV10-3 to TRBJ1-1, with 8 bases matching TRBD1. This CDR3 is built from 14 residues. The germline V gene has CDR1 ENHRY and CDR2 SYGVKD. V shed 7 bases, J shed 0 bases, and the junction held 4 bases outside the gene matches. The CDR3 region has the DNA TGTGCCATCACCTCGACAGGGGTGAACACTGAAGCTTTCTTT. It yields the protein CAITSTGVNTEAFF.

In nucleotides, the CDR3 is TGTGCCAGCAGCCGAGTAGGAGGAATAGAGCAGCCCCAGCATTTT. It specifies CASSRVGGIEQPQHF. This chain uses TRBV7-9 with TRBJ1-5, with no clear D. Germline V CDR1 and CDR2: SEHNR, FQNEAQ (reference sequence). This CDR3 is 15 amino acids long. V was trimmed by 5 bases and J by 7 bases, leaving 18 bases between them.

The chain carries TRBV28 and TRBJ1-1, with unresolved D. Trimming pared 6 bases from V and 6 bases from J, leaving 17 bases between. CDR3 size: 14 residues. Germline CDR1 reads MDHEN; CDR2 reads SYDVKM. CDR3 loop: CASSRPDILPEAFF. The CDR3 nucleotides read TGTGCCAGCAGCCGACCTGACATTCTTCCTGAAGCTTTCTTT. Full variable domain (rest looked up from reference TRBV28 and TRBJ1-1): DVKVTQSSRYLVKRTGEKVFLECVQDMDHENMFWYRQDPGLGLRLIYFSYDVKMKEKGDIPEGYSVSREKKERFSLILESASTNQTSMYLCASSRPDILPEAFFGQGTRLTVV.

The rearrangement uses TRBV18 and TRBJ2-3, with a tentative D call TRBD2 (5 bases). Germline V gives CDR1 KGHSH, CDR2 LQKENI. V was shortened by 4 bases and J by 8 bases, with 10 bases between the two germline ends. CDR3 length: 12 amino acids. CDR3 nucleotide sequence: TGTGCCAGCTCACGGGGAGTCGGTACGCAGTATTTT. Translated, it gives CASSRGVGTQYF.

J is TRBJ1-6 and V is TRBV7-2; D not resolved. V lost 7 bases and J 0 bases, leaving 19 bases between the germline ends. The germline CDR1 and CDR2 sequences are SGHTA and FQGNSA. The CDR3 totals 18 residues. CDR3 DNA: TGTGCCAGCACCCTTTATGGATCAGGAAGCTCCTATAATTCACCCCTCCACTTT. As protein: CASTLYGSGSSYNSPLHF.

This chain uses TRBV7-9 with TRBJ1-1, with D tentatively TRBD1 (6 bases). Germline-derived CDR1 and CDR2 are SEHNR and FQNEAQ (reference sequence). This CDR3 comprises 15 residues. The V gene lost 5 bases and the J gene lost 2 bases, with 15 bases spanning the gap. DNA of the CDR3: TGTGCCAGCAGCGAATACAGGGTTTTTAACACTGAAGCTTTCTTT. It is translated as CASSEYRVFNTEAFF.